These 17 T cell receptor beta chains originate from one sample sequenced in a study of shared clonotypes between healthy human individuals. Repertoires were generated with immunoSEQ multiplex PCR, while TCRdb's copy carries only in-frame clones and drops some. The sample yields a few million clones, approximately 90% seen once. The sample was naive CD4+ T cells from PBMCs. Subset noted: CD45RA+ positively selected. These TCRs come from a man between 18 and 35 years old in good health. Some clones in this sample may be carry-over from other donors' samples.

The rearrangement links TRBV9 to TRBJ1-2; D uncertain. CDR1 SGDLS and CDR2 YYNGEE come from the germline V gene. CDR3 size: 16 residues. V dropped 4 bases and J dropped 1 base, with 17 bases sitting between them. The CDR3: CASSPLEYSFNYGYTF. For the CDR3, the DNA is TGTGCCAGCAGCCCACTTGAATACAGCTTTAACTATGGCTACACCTTC. Drawing the rest from reference TRBV9 and TRBJ1-2, the complete variable domain is DSGVTQTPKHLITATGQRVTLRCSPRSGDLSVYWYQQSLDQGLQFLIQYYNGEERAKGNILERFSAQQFPDLHSELNLSSLELGDSALYFCASSPLEYSFNYGYTFGSGTRLTVV.

The V and J genes are TRBV7-3 and TRBJ2-2; D unresolved. V was clipped by 5 bases and J by 5 bases, with 15 bases between them. Germline V gives CDR1 SGHTA, CDR2 FQGTGA. The CDR3 has 15 residues. CDR3 in amino acids: CASSLDFGGTGELFF. DNA of the CDR3: TGTGCCAGCAGCCTAGACTTTGGTGGAACCGGGGAGCTGTTTTTT. Filled out from reference TRBV7-3 and TRBJ2-2, the complete variable domain reads GAGVSQTPSNKVTEKGKYVELRCDPISGHTALYWYRQSLGQGPEFLIYFQGTGAADDSGLPNDRFFAVRPEGSVSTLKIQRTERGDSAVYLCASSLDFGGTGELFFGEGSRLTVL.

The V gene is TRBV6-5, the J gene TRBJ2-3, with a tentative D call TRBD2 (6 bases). The CDR3 loop spans 15 amino acids. V was clipped by 6 bases and J by 0 bases, with 13 bases between them. Looked up from germline, CDR1 is MNHEY and CDR2 is SVGAGI. CDR3 DNA sequence: TGTGCCAGCAGGCTACGAGGACTAAGCACAGATACGCAGTATTTT. As protein: CASRLRGLSTDTQYF.

This chain connects TRBV10-2 to TRBJ2-7; 8 bases match TRBD1. The length of the CDR3 is 15 residues. V dropped 2 bases and J dropped 3; count of bases not matched to a gene: 6. Looked up from germline, CDR1 is WSHSY and CDR2 is SAAADI. CDR3 coding DNA: TGCGCCAGCAGTGAGCTTACAGGGGGAATCTACGAGCAGTACTTC. Protein: CASSELTGGIYEQYF.

The V gene is TRBV10-3, the J gene TRBJ2-3; D might be TRBD1 (6 bases). Germline V gene sequence: CDR1 ENHRY, CDR2 SYGVKD. The CDR3 consists of 14 residues. V gave up 0 bases and J gave up 5 bases, with 9 bases separating them. The CDR3 protein is CAISESGRGDTQYF. CDR3 DNA sequence: TGTGCCATCAGTGAGTCGGGCAGGGGAGATACGCAGTATTTT.

The chain employs TRBV11-2 and TRBJ2-1; D gene ambiguous. CDR1 and CDR2 from the germline V gene are SGHAT and FQNNGV. V was shortened by 4 bases and J by 3 bases, with 22 bases between the two germline ends. The CDR3 loop spans 18 amino acids. CDR3 nucleotides: TGTGCCAGCAGCTCGAGGACCCCCCGGCCACTCAACTACAATGAGCAGTTCTTC. As protein: CASSSRTPRPLNYNEQFF.

On this clone: Within the sample, other DNA sequences also encode this same CDR3. This chain links TRBV28 with TRBJ1-1, with TRBD1 matching over 8 bases. With 4 bases clipped from V and 1 base from J, the junction kept 5 bases outside the gene matches. CDR3 size: 15 residues. The germline V gene encodes CDR1 MDHEN and CDR2 SYDVKM. CDR3: CASSSRTGRNTEAFF. Here the CDR3 DNA reads TGTGCCAGCAGTTCGCGGACAGGGAGGAACACTGAAGCTTTCTTT.

The chain has TRBV11-2 and TRBJ1-1; tentatively, D is TRBD1 (6 bases). Trimming removed 4 bases at V and 4 bases at J, with 13 bases between. Germline CDR1 is SGHAT and CDR2 is FQNNGV. The CDR3 totals 14 residues. CDR3 sequence reads: CASSSLAGATEAFF. The CDR3 DNA reads TGTGCCAGCAGCTCGTTAGCGGGGGCCACTGAAGCTTTCTTT.

The chain employs TRBV6-1 and TRBJ1-2; unclear D gene. CDR1 and CDR2 (germline): MNHNS, SASEGT. V dropped 6 bases and J dropped 5 bases, with 13 bases sitting between them. This CDR3 has 13 amino acids. The CDR3 sequence is CASSSGREYGYTF. The CDR3, as DNA: TGTGCCAGCAGCTCGGGCCGGGAGTATGGCTACACCTTC.

The chain has TRBV7-3 and TRBJ2-2; D tentatively reads TRBD1 or TRBD2 (6 bases each). Between the trimmed V and J ends, which lost 2 bases and 0 bases, there was a span of 7 bases. The CDR3 extends over 15 amino acids. Germline assignment: CDR1 SGHTA and CDR2 FQGTGA. Here the CDR3 DNA reads TGTGCCAGCAGCTTAGGGGGGCCGAACACCGGGGAGCTGTTTTTT. This encodes CASSLGGPNTGELFF.

This sequence joins TRBV6-4 and TRBJ2-3; D unresolved. V was shortened by 4 bases and J by 2 bases, with 10 bases between the two germline ends. The CDR3 length is 14 residues. Germline assignment: CDR1 MRHNA and CDR2 SNTAGT. The CDR3 bases are TGTGCCAGCAGTGTCGAACATAACACAGATACGCAGTATTTT. Its protein is CASSVEHNTDTQYF.

The rearrangement links TRBV5-6 to TRBJ1-1; 9 nucleotides line up with TRBD1. CDR1 and CDR2 (germline): SGHDT, YYEEEE. With 4 bases clipped from V and 5 bases from J, the junction kept 9 bases outside the gene matches. This CDR3 is 15 amino acids long. The DNA of the CDR3 is TGTGCCAGCAGCGGAGGGACAGGGTGGCCGACTGAAGCTTTCTTT. Amino acids: CASSGGTGWPTEAFF.

This chain joins TRBV18 and TRBJ1-1; D call uncertain. From germline, CDR1 is KGHSH and CDR2 LQKENI. CDR3 size: 13 residues. The ends were cut back, 6 bases at V and 1 base at J, with 9 bases in the middle. The CDR3 DNA follows: TGTGCCAGCTCGGGAAACGGGAACACTGAAGCTTTCTTT. This gives the protein CASSGNGNTEAFF.

The CDR3 loop reads CASTQGGSRDTGELFF. DNA for the CDR3: TGCGCCAGCACCCAAGGCGGGAGCAGGGACACCGGGGAGCTGTTTTTT. The chain employs TRBV5-1 and TRBJ2-2; TRBD2 aligns across 7 bases. The CDR3 consists of 16 residues. Germline lookup yields CDR1 SGHRS and CDR2 YFSETQ. V was pared by 6 bases and J by 3 bases, with 11 bases of the junction left unmatched.

This chain uses TRBV5-4 with TRBJ1-2; the D is unclear. The CDR3 consists of 14 residues. V was pared by 4 bases and J by 3 bases, with 13 bases between. From germline, CDR1 is SGHNT and CDR2 YYREEE (reference sequence). CDR3 coding DNA: TGTGCCAGCAGCCCGGGAGGAGAGTACTATGGCTACACCTTC. This codes for CASSPGGEYYGYTF. The entire variable domain, with the rest obtained from reference TRBV5-4 and TRBJ1-2, is as follows: ETGVTQSPTHLIKTRGQQVTLRCSSQSGHNTVSWYQQALGQGPQFIFQYYREEENGRGNFPPRFSGLQFPNYSSELNVNALELDDSALYLCASSPGGEYYGYTFGSGTRLTVV.

The V call is TRBV5-1, the J call TRBJ1-1; 9 nucleotides match TRBD1. The germline V gene has CDR1 SGHRS and CDR2 YFSETQ. The CDR3 has 14 residues. The J segment lost 6 bases and the V segment lost 9 bases, leaving 12 bases of the junction unmatched. The CDR3 bases are TGCGCCACCCGTCCAGCACAGGGGGCGGCTGAAGCTTTCTTT. This gives the protein CATRPAQGAAEAFF.

J is TRBJ2-5 and V is TRBV5-1, with 7 nucleotides matching TRBD2. The DNA end favors TRBJ2-7, so the J call may be wrong. Germline V gene data show CDR1 as SGHRS and CDR2 as YFSETQ. The CDR3 runs to 14 residues. The CDR3 DNA follows: TGCGCCAGCTCGAGGGGAGGGGTGGTCTACGAGCAGTACTTC. Its translation is CASSRGGVVYEQYF.